The next 2 T cell receptor beta chains were all read from a single sample in a study of PD-1 blockade in classical Hodgkin lymphoma. All patients experienced relapse after autologous stem cell transplantation, and brentuximab vedotin exposure was variable. Method: immunoSEQ multiplex PCR; TCRdb's copy keeps in-frame clones and lacks some. Of 150,000 or so clones detected, just under 80% appear once; the ten largest clones hold 7.5% to 9.5%. Specimen: peripheral blood mononuclear cells (PBMCs), collected before the second cycle of nivolumab. The origin of the receptors is a human donor with classical Hodgkin lymphoma.

This clone was observed once. The CDR3 nucleotides read TGTGCCAGCAGTTCGGGCAGGGGGGAGTACGAGCAGTACTTC. Translation gives CASSSGRGEYEQYF. The rearrangement links TRBV28 to TRBJ2-7, with a tentative D call TRBD1 (7 bases). V lost 4 bases and J 4 bases, leaving 14 bases between the germline ends. Germline CDR1 MDHEN, CDR2 SYDVKM. The CDR3 covers 14 residues.

V usage is TRBV30 and J usage is TRBJ1-4; maybe TRBD1 (6 bases). From germline, CDR1 is GTSNPN and CDR2 SVGIG (reference sequence). The CDR3 has 15 residues. V shed 0 bases and J shed 7 bases, with 15 bases lying between them. In DNA, the CDR3 is TGTGCCTGGAGTGTCGCAGGGGTGTTAGGTGAAAAACTGTTTTTT. Amino acid sequence: CAWSVAGVLGEKLFF.